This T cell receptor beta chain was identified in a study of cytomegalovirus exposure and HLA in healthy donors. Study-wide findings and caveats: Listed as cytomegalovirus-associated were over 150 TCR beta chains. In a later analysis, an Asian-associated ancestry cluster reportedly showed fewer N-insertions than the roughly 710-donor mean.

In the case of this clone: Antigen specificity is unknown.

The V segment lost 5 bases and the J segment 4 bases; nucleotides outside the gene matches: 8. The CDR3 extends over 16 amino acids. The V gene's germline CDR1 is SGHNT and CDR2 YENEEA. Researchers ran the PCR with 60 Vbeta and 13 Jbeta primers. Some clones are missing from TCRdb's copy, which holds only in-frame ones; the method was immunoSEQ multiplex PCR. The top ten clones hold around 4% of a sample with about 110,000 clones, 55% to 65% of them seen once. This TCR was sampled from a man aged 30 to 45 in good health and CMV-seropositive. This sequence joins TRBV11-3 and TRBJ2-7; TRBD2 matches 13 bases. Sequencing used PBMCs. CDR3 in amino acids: CASSPLGLAGEYEQYF. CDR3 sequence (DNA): TGTGCCAGCAGCCCTTTAGGACTAGCGGGGGAGTACGAGCAGTACTTC.